The 25 T cell receptor beta chains below all came from one sample that was sequenced in a study of T cell changes during pregnancy in multiple sclerosis. This table comes from immunoSEQ multiplex PCR, and its TCRdb copy is limited to in-frame clones, with some not included. The sample lists around 33,000 clones, over 80% seen once, with approximately 8% in the top ten. This material consisted of CD8+ T cells from peripheral blood mononuclear cells, taken before pregnancy. The receptors here all came from a female donor with multiple sclerosis, enrolled in a pregnancy study.

The chain couples TRBV27 to TRBJ2-7, with D tentatively TRBD1 (6 bases). In germline, CDR1 is MNHEY, CDR2 SMNVEV (reference sequence). The CDR3 totals 17 residues. V lost 5 bases, J lost 3 bases, and 23 bases lay in between. CDR3 nucleotide sequence: TGTGCCAGCAGTCTAACCGAGACAGGCCGAGAAGGCTACGAGCAGTACTTC. It is translated as CASSLTETGREGYEQYF.

The chain employs TRBV6-4 and TRBJ2-3, with D uncertain. The CDR3 is 14 residues long. Germline V gives CDR1 MRHNA, CDR2 SNTAGT. Trimming cost V 0 bases and J 8 bases, with 12 bases left between them. The DNA of the CDR3 is TGTGCCAGCAGTGACTCAGGCGAACCGGGTACGCAGTATTTT. Residues: CASSDSGEPGTQYF.

With regard to this clone: One end of the junction fails to match germline, which may point to a read error. This chain links TRBV5-8 with TRBJ2-7; 8 bases match TRBD1. In germline, CDR1 is SGHTS, CDR2 YDEGEE. The CDR3 is 16 amino acids. The CDR3 DNA follows: TGCGCCAGCAGCCAAGATGAGGGGACAGGAGGATACGAGCAGTACTTC. It yields the protein CASSQDEGTGGYEQYF. The full variable domain, in which reference TRBV5-8 and TRBJ2-7 provide the parts outside the CDR3, is EAGVTQSPTHLIKTRGQQATLRCSPISGHTSVYWYQQALGLGLQFLLWYDEGEERNRGNFPPRFSGRQFPNYSSELNVNALELEDSALYLCASSQDEGTGGYEQYFGPGTRLTVT.

This clone appeared a few times. The CDR3 sequence: CATSGGTSPTDEQFF. The CDR3 region has the DNA TGTGCCACCAGCGGGGGGACTAGCCCGACTGATGAGCAGTTCTTC. V and J are TRBV15 and TRBJ2-1; TRBD2 matches 9 bases. With 5 bases clipped from V and 8 bases from J, the junction kept 10 bases outside the gene matches. This CDR3 spans 15 amino acids. The germline V gene has CDR1 LNHNV and CDR2 YYDKDF (reference sequence).

The chain uses TRBV4-1 and TRBJ2-5; 10 bases line up with TRBD2. Germline CDR1 reads MGHRA; CDR2 reads YSYEKL. The ends lost 3 bases at V and 4 bases at J; junction bases unmatched: 5. The CDR3 length is 15 residues. The CDR3 nucleotides are TGCGCCAGCAGCCAGCTAGCGGGAGATACAGAGACCCAGTACTTC. Protein sequence: CASSQLAGDTETQYF.

CDR3 amino acids: CASSFSGGPVEQYF. The CDR3 DNA follows: TGTGCCAGCAGTTTCTCAGGGGGGCCGGTCGAGCAGTACTTC. The chain joins TRBV27 to TRBJ2-7, with D maybe TRBD1 (7 bases). CDR1 MNHEY and CDR2 SMNVEV come from the germline V gene (reference sequence). V lost 3 bases, J lost 6 bases, and 15 bases lay in between. The CDR3 length is 14 residues.

This rearrangement joins TRBV14 to TRBJ2-7; TRBD2 aligns across 11 bases. Germline assignment: CDR1 SGHDN and CDR2 FVKESK. The CDR3 covers 13 residues. The junction had 3 bases not matched to a gene; V was cut back by 9 bases and J by 2 bases. CDR3 nucleotides: TGTGCCAGGGGGACTAGCGGAGCCTACGAGCAGTACTTC. Translated, it gives CARGTSGAYEQYF. Full variable domain (rest looked up from reference TRBV14 and TRBJ2-7): EAGVTQFPSHSVIEKGQTVTLRCDPISGHDNLYWYRRVMGKEIKFLLHFVKESKQDESGMPNNRFLAERTGGTYSTLKVQPAELEDSGVYFCARGTSGAYEQYFGPGTRLTVT.

The gene calls are TRBV4-3 and TRBJ2-7; the match to TRBD1 covers 11 bases. CDR3 size: 14 residues. With 8 bases clipped from V and 5 bases from J, the junction kept 8 bases outside the gene matches. Germline loops: CDR1 LGHNA, CDR2 YSLEER. The CDR3 loop reads CASGTGTGGHEQYF. CDR3 in DNA: TGCGCCAGCGGTACCGGGACAGGGGGACACGAGCAGTACTTC.

The V and J genes are TRBV12-5 and TRBJ2-7; 14 nucleotides align to TRBD2. The CDR3 has 14 amino acids. The trim removed 11 bases at V and 3 bases at J, leaving 6 bases unmatched. Germline CDR1 reads LGHNT; CDR2 reads FRNRAP. CDR3 amino acids: CALTSGREYYEQYF. Written as DNA, the CDR3 is TGTGCTCTGACTAGCGGGAGGGAGTACTACGAGCAGTACTTC.

This chain connects TRBV5-4 to TRBJ2-3, with D maybe TRBD2 (5 bases). The CDR3 sequence is 15 residues long. With 4 bases removed from V and 3 bases from J, the gap between germline ends came to 15 bases. Germline CDR1 and CDR2: SGHNT and YYREEE (reference sequence). The CDR3 loop is CASSHNSDITDTQYF. The CDR3 DNA sequence: TGTGCCAGCAGCCACAATAGCGATATTACAGATACGCAGTATTTT.

This clone was detected many times. This rearrangement joins TRBV15 to TRBJ1-4, with a weak D call TRBD1 (6 bases). Germline V lookup: CDR1 LNHNV, CDR2 YYDKDF (reference sequence). The ends were cut back, 0 bases at V and 8 bases at J, with 16 bases in the middle. This CDR3 contains 16 residues. The CDR3 DNA reads as TGTGCCACCAGCAGAGAAAAAGGGGACACCTCAGAAAAACTGTTTTTT. This codes for CATSREKGDTSEKLFF. Variable domain in full (rest from reference TRBV15 and TRBJ1-4): DAMVIQNPRYQVTQFGKPVTLSCSQTLNHNVMYWYQQKSSQAPKLLFHYYDKDFNNEADTPDNFQSRRPNTSFCFLDIRSPGLGDTAMYLCATSREKGDTSEKLFFGSGTQLSVL.

The V and J genes are TRBV7-2 and TRBJ1-1; TRBD1 agrees at 7 bases. Germline CDR1 reads SGHTA; CDR2 reads FQGNSA. V lost 5 bases to trimming and J lost 0 bases; unmatched junction nucleotides: 9. The CDR3 has 16 residues. The CDR3 coding sequence is TGTGCCAGCAGCCGTCTGATGGGACAGCTGAACACTGAAGCTTTCTTT. Its translation is CASSRLMGQLNTEAFF. The full variable domain, with the rest looked up from reference TRBV7-2 and TRBJ1-1, is GAGVSQSPSNKVTEKGKDVELRCDPISGHTALYWYRQSLGQGLEFLIYFQGNSAPDKSGLPSDRFSAERTGGSVSTLTIQRTQQEDSAVYLCASSRLMGQLNTEAFFGQGTRLTVV.

In this sample, this clone turned up a few times. The rearrangement uses TRBV29-1 and TRBJ1-1; D gene uncertain. Trimming took off 4 bases at V and 1 base at J, with 10 bases between the two ends. CDR3 length: 13 amino acids. In germline, CDR1 is SQVTM, CDR2 ANQGSEA. The CDR3 coding sequence is TGCAGCGTTGTTGGTGGAGAGAACACTGAAGCTTTCTTT. Amino acids: CSVVGGENTEAFF. The complete variable domain, with remaining parts taken from reference TRBV29-1 and TRBJ1-1, reads SAVISQKPSRDICQRGTSLTIQCQVDSQVTMMFWYRQQPGQSLTLIATANQGSEATYESGFVIDKFPISRPNLTFSTLTVSNMSPEDSSIYLCSVVGGENTEAFFGQGTRLTVV.

The CDR3 DNA reads TGTGCCAGCAGACCATCTCCGGGACTAGCGGGGGGGCGGGAGACCCAGTACTTC. Translating it yields CASRPSPGLAGGRETQYF. The J gene is TRBJ2-5, the V gene TRBV25-1, with TRBD2 matching over 16 bases. This CDR3 spans 18 amino acids. V lost 6 bases and J lost 5; bases outside the gene matches: 12. Germline CDR1 is MGHDK and CDR2 is SYGVNS.

This clone is a singleton in its sample. The chain recombines TRBV5-8 with TRBJ2-7; 8 bases are shared with TRBD1. Germline assignment: CDR1 SGHTS and CDR2 YDEGEE. Trimming at V came to 4 bases and at J to 6 bases, leaving 9 bases not matched to a gene. The CDR3 sequence is 14 residues long. CDR3 bases: TGTGCCAGCAGCCTAATCGGACAGGGAGGCGAGCAGTACTTC. Translation: CASSLIGQGGEQYF.

Written as DNA, the CDR3 is TGTGCCAGCAGTTTAACCGGGACTAGCGGGGGGAAAAAAGAGACCCAGTACTTC. Translation: CASSLTGTSGGKKETQYF. The V and J genes are TRBV6-8 and TRBJ2-5, with 15 bases identical to TRBD2. V lost 4 bases, J lost 3 bases, and 9 bases stayed unmatched. Per germline, CDR1 MNHGY and CDR2 SAAAGT. The CDR3 has 18 residues.

This clone showed up just once. The chain joins TRBV5-6 to TRBJ2-2; 7 nucleotides match TRBD2. CDR1 and CDR2 from the germline V gene are SGHDT and YYEEEE. The CDR3 length is 16 residues. V dropped 2 bases and J dropped 1; count of bases not matched to a gene: 5. The CDR3 sequence is CASSFITSENTGELFF. CDR3 sequence (DNA): TGTGCCAGCAGCTTTATCACTAGCGAGAACACCGGGGAGCTGTTTTTT. The variable domain in full, with the rest retrieved from reference TRBV5-6 and TRBJ2-2, is DAGVTQSPTHLIKTRGQQVTLRCSPKSGHDTVSWYQQALGQGPQFIFQYYEEEERQRGNFPDRFSGHQFPNYSSELNVNALLLGDSALYLCASSFITSENTGELFFGEGSRLTVL.

V is TRBV27 and J is TRBJ2-1, with D maybe TRBD2 (6 bases). The length of the CDR3 is 16 residues. The ends were cut back, 6 bases at V and 0 bases at J, with 15 bases in the middle. Germline V CDR1 and CDR2: MNHEY, SMNVEV (reference sequence). CDR3 protein: CASRDSEGRSYNEQFF. Here the CDR3 DNA reads TGTGCCAGCAGGGACTCGGAGGGGCGCTCCTACAATGAGCAGTTCTTC.

The chain joins TRBV9 to TRBJ2-7; 7 bases map to TRBD1. CDR3 length equals 15 residues. The V and J ends lost 4 bases and 2 bases, in that order; junction bases with no gene match: 9. The V gene's germline CDR1 is SGDLS and CDR2 YYNGEE. Written as DNA, the CDR3 is TGTGCCAGCAGCCCTAACCCCGGGACAGCCTACGAGCAGTACTTC. It specifies CASSPNPGTAYEQYF.

The chain couples TRBV7-9 to TRBJ2-3; 8 positions agree with TRBD2. This CDR3 has 15 residues. V lost 7 bases, J lost 3 bases, and 9 bases stayed unmatched. Germline V gene lookup returns CDR1 SEHNR and CDR2 FQNEAQ (reference sequence). In DNA, the CDR3 is TGTGCCAGCACGGAGGCACTAGCGGAAACAGATACGCAGTATTTT. Its translation is CASTEALAETDTQYF. Full variable domain (outside the CDR3, taken from reference TRBV7-9 and TRBJ2-3): DTGVSQNPRHKITKRGQNVTFRCDPISEHNRLYWYRQTLGQGPEFLTYFQNEAQLEKSRLLSDRFSAERPKGSFSTLEIQRTEQGDSAMYLCASTEALAETDTQYFGPGTRLTVL.

Sample share makes this clone medium-sized. CDR3 amino acids: CASSLAVAGQGEKLFF. CDR3 bases: TGTGCCAGCAGCTTAGCTGTGGCAGGGCAAGGGGAAAAACTGTTTTTT. J is TRBJ1-4 and V is TRBV7-9, with D possibly TRBD1 on 5 matching bases. The CDR3 loop spans 16 amino acids. The germline V and J ends were trimmed by 0 bases and 8 bases, with 16 bases remaining between them. Germline values: CDR1 SEHNR, CDR2 FQNEAQ (reference sequence).

The rearrangement links TRBV6-1 to TRBJ2-7; D is possibly TRBD1 (6 bases). CDR1 is MNHNS and CDR2 is SASEGT in the germline V gene. The CDR3 is 14 amino acids. The V gene lost 2 bases and the J gene lost 4 bases, with 12 bases spanning the gap. The CDR3 spells CASSELDSLYEQYF. For the CDR3, the DNA is TGTGCCAGCAGTGAATTGGACAGCCTATACGAGCAGTACTTC.

The chain is built from TRBV7-9 and TRBJ1-2; D unresolved. Germline CDR1 and CDR2: SEHNR and FQNEAQ (reference sequence). Trimming left V 2 bases short and J 0 bases short, with 7 bases between. This CDR3 contains 14 residues. CDR3 in DNA: TGTGCCAGCAGCTTACCCCAGGCTAACTATGGCTACACCTTC. It yields the protein CASSLPQANYGYTF.

This clone was observed a single time. The chain recombines TRBV27 with TRBJ2-1; 7 nucleotides line up with TRBD2. CDR1 MNHEY and CDR2 SMNVEV come from the germline V gene (reference sequence). The CDR3 sequence is 14 residues long. The V gene end was trimmed by 10 bases and the J gene end by 8 bases; junction bases not matched to a gene: 14. CDR3 loop: CATTRETSIDEQFF. In nucleotides, the CDR3 is TGTGCCACCACTAGGGAGACTAGCATTGATGAGCAGTTCTTC.

This chain's CDR3 is CASSLGGTIIVPSTDTQYF. CDR3 DNA: TGTGCCAGCAGTTTAGGGGGGACTATAATCGTCCCTAGCACAGATACGCAGTATTTT. This sequence joins TRBV27 and TRBJ2-3; 7 bases are shared with TRBD2. J gave up 0 bases and V 2 bases, and 14 bases lay outside the gene matches. Germline V gene sequence: CDR1 MNHEY, CDR2 SMNVEV (reference sequence). This CDR3 spans 19 amino acids.